Following are 10 T cell receptor beta chains from one sample sequenced in a study of blood T cell repertoires in COVID-19. The table came from immunoSEQ multiplex PCR; TCRdb's copy has only in-frame clones and leaves some out. The sample shows 200,000 or so clones, almost 80% of them seen only once. Source material: peripheral blood. The receptors shown here come from a man aged 60 to 75 with active or convalescent COVID-19.

The chain recombines TRBV11-2 with TRBJ1-1; 12 bases are a match to TRBD1. The ends lost 5 bases at V and 13 bases at J; junction bases unmatched: 11. This CDR3 comprises 14 residues. Germline-derived CDR1 and CDR2 are SGHAT and FQNNGV. The CDR3 here is CASSPAGQGASVFF. Written as DNA, the CDR3 is TGTGCCAGCAGCCCCGCGGGACAGGGGGCAAGTGTTTTCTTT.

The chain recombines TRBV7-6 with TRBJ2-7; a possible D gene is TRBD1 (6 bases). From germline, CDR1 is SGHVS and CDR2 FNYEAQ. Trimming removed 1 base at V and 2 bases at J, with 12 bases between. This CDR3 has 15 residues. The CDR3 region has the DNA TGTGCCAGCAGCTTAGGGGGGCAGGATACCTACGAGCAGTACTTC. It is translated as CASSLGGQDTYEQYF. The whole variable domain, filled in from reference TRBV7-6 and TRBJ2-7, reads GAGVSQSPRYKVTKRGQDVALRCDPISGHVSLYWYRQALGQGPEFLTYFNYEAQQDKSGLPNDRFSAERPEGSISTLTIQRTEQRDSAMYRCASSLGGQDTYEQYFGPGTRLTVT.

The chain is built from TRBV20-1 and TRBJ2-3; 7 bases align to TRBD2. Germline CDR1 and CDR2: DFQATT and SNEGSKA (reference sequence). The length of the CDR3 is 14 residues. Trimming at V came to 3 bases and at J to 2 bases, leaving 5 bases not matched to a gene. The DNA for the CDR3 is TGCAGTGCTAGTTCCGGGACTATCACAGATACGCAGTATTTT. Residues: CSASSGTITDTQYF.

The chain has TRBV18 and TRBJ2-5, with 7 bases that match TRBD2. Germline loops: CDR1 KGHSH, CDR2 LQKENI. Unmatched junction bases numbered 9, after V lost 3 bases and J lost 5 bases. CDR3 length: 15 amino acids. The chain's CDR3 is CASSPGGPGLETQYF. The CDR3 region has the DNA TGTGCCAGCTCACCGGGAGGGCCTGGTTTGGAGACCCAGTACTTC.

The chain recombines TRBV28 with TRBJ2-7, with 7 bases aligning to TRBD2. The germline V gene has CDR1 MDHEN and CDR2 SYDVKM. Trimming at V came to 4 bases and at J to 7 bases, leaving 13 bases not matched to a gene. The CDR3 totals 15 residues. The CDR3 DNA reads as TGTGCCAGCAGTTCTCCCTCGCTGGGGCGGGGGGAGCAGTACTTC. It specifies CASSSPSLGRGEQYF. Full variable domain (missing parts from reference TRBV28 and TRBJ2-7): DVKVTQSSRYLVKRTGEKVFLECVQDMDHENMFWYRQDPGLGLRLIYFSYDVKMKEKGDIPEGYSVSREKKERFSLILESASTNQTSMYLCASSSPSLGRGEQYFGPGTRLTVT.

V is TRBV7-9 and J is TRBJ2-6; weak D call: TRBD1 (6 bases). V dropped 9 bases and J dropped 0 bases, with 18 bases sitting between them. CDR3 length: 17 amino acids. Germline CDR1 reads SEHNR; CDR2 reads FQNEAQ (reference sequence). CDR3 loop: CASRLGTPSSGANVLTF. For the CDR3, the DNA is TGTGCCAGTAGGCTCGGGACACCAAGCTCTGGGGCCAACGTCCTGACTTTC.

This clone was seen a handful of times. This chain connects TRBV5-6 to TRBJ2-5; D is ambiguous. Germline V gene data show CDR1 as SGHDT and CDR2 as YYEEEE. The CDR3 is 11 residues long. V was trimmed by 2 bases and J by 5 bases, leaving 4 bases between them. Written as DNA, the CDR3 is TGTGCCAGCAGCTTCGTGGAGACCCAGTACTTC. Protein: CASSFVETQYF.

The chain employs TRBV5-4 and TRBJ2-7, with D possibly being TRBD2 (6 bases). Trimming left V 0 bases short and J 4 bases short, with 14 bases between. This CDR3 comprises 15 residues. Germline V lookup: CDR1 SGHNT, CDR2 YYREEE (reference sequence). The CDR3 region has the DNA TGTGCCAGCAGCTTGGTGGGGGGAAGCTTTTACGAGCAGTACTTC. This encodes CASSLVGGSFYEQYF.

J is TRBJ2-1 and V is TRBV9; TRBD2 might be the D (6 bases). Trimming took 2 bases from V and 3 from J, leaving 9 bases between them. The CDR3 spans 14 residues. Germline lookup yields CDR1 SGDLS and CDR2 YYNGEE. In nucleotides, the CDR3 is TGTGCCAGCAGCGTGGAGGGCGGCTACAATGAGCAGTTCTTC. Amino acid sequence: CASSVEGGYNEQFF. The full variable domain, with the rest looked up from reference TRBV9 and TRBJ2-1, is DSGVTQTPKHLITATGQRVTLRCSPRSGDLSVYWYQQSLDQGLQFLIQYYNGEERAKGNILERFSAQQFPDLHSELNLSSLELGDSALYFCASSVEGGYNEQFFGPGTRLTVL.

The V call is TRBV10-1, the J call TRBJ2-7, with TRBD1 matching over 9 bases. Trimming cost V 7 bases and J 2 bases; bases outside gene matches: 12. The CDR3 consists of 16 residues. Looked up from germline, CDR1 is WNHNN and CDR2 is SYGVQD (reference sequence). CDR3 DNA: TGCGCCAGCAAACCACTTACAGGGGGCCCTCCCTACGAGCAGTACTTC. This gives the protein CASKPLTGGPPYEQYF.